One sample yielded the 4 T cell receptor beta chains listed below, sequenced in a study of shared clonotypes between healthy human individuals. Libraries were prepared by immunoSEQ multiplex PCR; TCRdb keeps only in-frame clonotypes and omits some of them. The profile shows nearly 600,000 clones, 95% to 96% of them singletons. The naive CD8 fraction comprised CD45RO-negative cells positively selected for CCR7 and excluded terminally differentiated effector memory CD45RA+ cells. Sequencing was carried out using naive CD8+ T cells sorted from blood. The receptor source for this set is a woman in her twenties or thirties in good health.

V gene TRBV27 combines with J gene TRBJ2-3; TRBD2 agrees at 10 bases. The trim removed 5 bases at V and 6 bases at J, leaving 8 bases unmatched. Germline lookup yields CDR1 MNHEY and CDR2 SMNVEV (reference sequence). The CDR3 extends over 15 amino acids. The CDR3 coding sequence is TGTGCCAGCAGTCCCATAGCGGGAGGTTTCGATACGCAGTATTTT. Translated: CASSPIAGGFDTQYF.

The J gene is TRBJ2-2, the V gene TRBV5-1; 9 nucleotides agree with TRBD2. V lost 3 bases and J lost 3; bases outside the gene matches: 12. This CDR3 has 18 amino acids. Germline CDR1 and CDR2: SGHRS and YFSETQ. The CDR3 sequence is CASSSEGVAGDDTGELFF. The DNA for the CDR3 is TGCGCCAGCAGCTCGGAGGGAGTAGCGGGAGACGACACCGGGGAGCTGTTTTTT.

This clone has just one count. The rearrangement joins TRBV2 to TRBJ2-7, with D tentatively TRBD2 (6 bases). The V gene lost 7 bases and the J gene lost 2 bases, with 15 bases spanning the gap. The CDR3 covers 14 residues. Germline loops: CDR1 SNHLY, CDR2 FYNNEI. CDR3 nucleotide sequence: TGTGCCAGCAACTCGGAGGGAAACGCCTACGAGCAGTACTTC. It encodes CASNSEGNAYEQYF.

The chain has TRBV15 and TRBJ1-2, with D possibly being TRBD1 (5 bases). Looked up from germline, CDR1 is LNHNV and CDR2 is YYDKDF (reference sequence). The CDR3 is made up of 15 amino acids. V was cut by 1 base and J by 4 bases, with 13 bases left in between. The CDR3 protein is CATSRGVRDSYGYTF. CDR3 nucleotides: TGTGCCACCAGCAGAGGAGTCAGGGATAGCTATGGCTACACCTTC. Using reference TRBV15 and TRBJ1-2 for the parts outside the CDR3, the full variable domain is DAMVIQNPRYQVTQFGKPVTLSCSQTLNHNVMYWYQQKSSQAPKLLFHYYDKDFNNEADTPDNFQSRRPNTSFCFLDIRSPGLGDTAMYLCATSRGVRDSYGYTFGSGTRLTVV.